The 27 T cell receptor beta chains below come from one sample, sequenced in a study of T cells in Graves' hyperthyroidism and ophthalmopathy. The TCR beta CDR3 regions underwent amplification using RNA transcripts as the source. TCR CDR3 underwent first-round RT-PCR with the HTBI primer set. TCRdb passed the multiplex PCR reads through MiXCR, listing each CDR3 protein once. This table holds just over 550,000 distinct CDR3 sequences, under 60% found once. Input material: peripheral blood or thyroid tissue (not recorded which). The receptors come from a woman younger than 35 with Graves' hyperthyroidism.

The chain has TRBV25-1 and TRBJ2-3, with unresolved D. Trimming cost V 5 bases and J 2 bases, with 8 bases left between them. CDR1 MGHDK and CDR2 SYGVNS come from the germline V gene. The CDR3 runs 13 residues. CDR3 in DNA: TGTGCCAGCAGTTACGCCGACACAGATACGCAGTATTTT. Amino acid sequence: CASSYADTDTQYF.

The rearrangement joins TRBV6-5 to TRBJ2-7, with 9 bases aligning to TRBD2. CDR1 is MNHEY and CDR2 is SVGAGI in the germline V gene. Unmatched junction bases numbered 7, after V lost 2 bases and J lost 5 bases. CDR3 length equals 15 residues. The CDR3 region is CASSYDGTSLDEQYF. For the CDR3, the DNA is TGTGCCAGCAGTTACGATGGGACTAGCCTCGACGAGCAGTACTTC.

This clonotype showed up just once. The chain couples TRBV10-3 to TRBJ1-2, with 9 bases aligning to TRBD1. Germline values: CDR1 ENHRY, CDR2 SYGVKD. With 2 bases clipped from V and 3 bases from J, the junction kept 4 bases outside the gene matches. The length of the CDR3 is 15 residues. The CDR3 region is CAISETGGADYGYTF. The CDR3 DNA reads TGTGCCATCAGTGAGACAGGGGGCGCGGACTATGGCTACACCTTC.

The V call is TRBV5-6, the J call TRBJ2-7; a possible D gene is TRBD2 (5 bases). The CDR3 consists of 13 residues. The V and J ends lost 6 bases and 1 base respectively, with 11 bases between them. Germline CDR1 is SGHDT and CDR2 is YYEEEE. CDR3: CASTFWRSYEQYF. CDR3 coding DNA: TGTGCCAGCACCTTCTGGAGGTCCTACGAGCAGTACTTC.

Ten or more counts support this clonotype. The chain uses TRBV12-3 or TRBV12-4 and TRBJ1-5; D is undetermined. V was cut by 3 bases and J by 0 bases, with 6 bases left in between. The CDR3 contains 14 residues. The CDR3 reads CASSLADSNQPQHF. The CDR3 DNA reads as TGTGCCAGCAGTTTGGCAGATAGCAATCAGCCCCAGCATTTT.

This clonotype was seen many times. This sequence joins TRBV2 and TRBJ1-1; D not certain. The CDR3 length is 11 residues. V was clipped by 7 bases and J by 1 base, with 4 bases between them. CDR1 is SNHLY and CDR2 is FYNNEI in the germline V gene. CDR3 nucleotide sequence: TGTGCCAGCAACGGGAACACTGAAGCTTTCTTT. Its translation: CASNGNTEAFF.

This clonotype was observed a few times. The J gene is TRBJ2-7, the V gene TRBV7-2, with 9 bases that match TRBD1. Germline loops: CDR1 SGHTA, CDR2 FQGNSA. The ends lost 5 bases at V and 4 bases at J; junction bases unmatched: 6. CDR3 length: 14 amino acids. DNA of the CDR3: TGTGCCAGCAGCCAAGAGGGACAGGGATACGAGCAGTACTTC. Amino acids: CASSQEGQGYEQYF.

The V call is TRBV2, the J call TRBJ1-5; D not certain. Germline CDR1 and CDR2: SNHLY and FYNNEI. V was clipped by 7 bases and J by 5 bases, with 15 bases between them. This CDR3 comprises 14 residues. The CDR3 coding sequence is TGTGCCAGCATTCGGAGTAGGTCGGATCAGCCCCAGCATTTT. Translating gives CASIRSRSDQPQHF. Looking up the rest from reference TRBV2 and TRBJ1-5 gives the full variable domain: EPEVTQTPSHQVTQMGQEVILRCVPISNHLYFYWYRQILGQKVEFLVSFYNNEISEKSEIFDDQFSVERPDGSNFTLKIRSTKLEDSAMYFCASIRSRSDQPQHFGDGTRLSIL.

Remarks on this clonotype: The final CDR3 position lacks the conserved phenylalanine or tryptophan, pointing to a likely read error. This sequence joins TRBV6-2 or TRBV6-3 and TRBJ1-1, with D perhaps matching TRBD1 (5 bases). The CDR3 consists of 14 residues. CDR1 and CDR2 from the germline V gene are MNHEY and SVGEGT. V was cut by 3 bases and J by 5 bases, with 13 bases left in between. CDR3 coding DNA: TGTGCCAGCAGTTATCGGACATCGAGGACTGAAGCTTTCCTT. It is translated as CASSYRTSRTEAFL.

This clonotype was picked up one time. Germline is not matched at one junction end, which may reflect a read error. This chain connects TRBV9 to TRBJ2-7, with no clear D. The CDR3 has 9 amino acids. Germline CDR1 reads SGDLS; CDR2 reads YYNGEE. This CDR3 reads CASSAQQDF. The DNA for the CDR3 is TGTGCCAGCAGCGCCCAGCAGGACTTC.

This clonotype was picked up many times. CDR3 region: CASSLTLSNTGELFF. The CDR3 DNA reads TGTGCCAGCAGCTTAACCCTCTCAAACACCGGGGAGCTGTTTTTT. The rearrangement uses TRBV7-3 and TRBJ2-2; D unresolved. The germline V gene has CDR1 SGHTA and CDR2 FQGTGA. V was clipped by 0 bases and J by 2 bases, with 7 bases between them. The CDR3 has 15 residues.

This clonotype was found a few times. This chain links TRBV5-4 with TRBJ2-5, with a tentative D call TRBD1 (7 bases). Germline CDR1 and CDR2: SGHNT and YYREEE (reference sequence). This CDR3 is 15 amino acids long. V dropped 2 bases and J dropped 1 base, with 12 bases sitting between them. CDR3 coding DNA: TGTGCCAGCAGCTTTGGAGGGGGCTTCCAAGAGACCCAGTACTTC. The encoded protein is CASSFGGGFQETQYF.

This clonotype was seen at least ten times. V and J are TRBV19 and TRBJ2-5; 11 bases align to TRBD2. V trimming: 8 bases; J trimming: 2 bases; junction bases outside the gene matches: 1. Germline loops: CDR1 LNHDA, CDR2 SQIVND (reference sequence). This CDR3 has 13 residues. For the CDR3, the DNA is TGTGCCAGTCGACTAGCGGGGCAAGAGACCCAGTACTTC. Translating it yields CASRLAGQETQYF. The full variable domain, its missing parts supplied by reference TRBV19 and TRBJ2-5, is DGGITQSPKYLFRKEGQNVTLSCEQNLNHDAMYWYRQDPGQGLRLIYYSQIVNDFQKGDIAEGYSVSREKKESFPLTVTSAQKNPTAFYLCASRLAGQETQYFGPGTRLLVL.

J is TRBJ2-1 and V is TRBV2, with D uncertain. This CDR3 has 14 residues. Germline V CDR1 and CDR2: SNHLY, FYNNEI. V gave up 5 bases and J gave up 3 bases, with 11 bases separating them. The DNA for the CDR3 is TGTGCCAGCAGTATCACGGCGGTCTACAATGAGCAGTTCTTC. It encodes CASSITAVYNEQFF.

This clonotype appeared a few times. V and J are TRBV7-9 and TRBJ1-6; D possibly corresponds to TRBD1 (5 bases). Germline CDR1 is SEHNR and CDR2 is FQNEAQ (reference sequence). This CDR3 is built from 16 residues. Trimming removed 5 bases from V and 7 bases from J, with 18 bases in between. The CDR3 DNA sequence: TGTGCCAGCAGCCACCGCCTGACAGATTTAAATTCACCCCTCCACTTT. Amino acid sequence: CASSHRLTDLNSPLHF.

This clonotype was detected a few times. The chain uses TRBV10-3 and TRBJ2-1; unclear D gene. V lost 10 bases, J lost 10 bases, and 14 bases lay in between. The V gene's germline CDR1 is ENHRY and CDR2 SYGVKD. The CDR3 runs to 11 residues. This CDR3 reads CATTKAAEQFF. The CDR3 coding sequence is TGTGCCACGACGAAGGCGGCAGAGCAGTTCTTC.

This clonotype was observed at least ten times. The rearrangement uses TRBV15 and TRBJ1-2; maybe TRBD1 (5 bases). Germline CDR1 LNHNV, CDR2 YYDKDF (reference sequence). This CDR3 contains 16 residues. Trimming shortened V by 0 bases and J by 4 bases, and 15 bases separated the two germline ends. The CDR3 loop reads CATSRDMDKYGYGYTF. The CDR3 coding sequence is TGTGCCACCAGCAGAGACATGGACAAGTATGGCTATGGCTACACCTTC.

V is TRBV25-1 and J is TRBJ1-5; 8 bases agree with TRBD1. Germline CDR1 MGHDK, CDR2 SYGVNS. This CDR3 has 13 amino acids. V lost 8 bases and J lost 6; bases outside the gene matches: 6. CDR3 DNA sequence: TGTGCCAGCTTGACAGGGGTGGGTCAGCCCCAGCATTTT. Protein product: CASLTGVGQPQHF.

At least ten counts were recorded for this clonotype. This rearrangement joins TRBV10-1 to TRBJ2-2; D is uncertain. The CDR3 sequence is 12 residues long. Germline V gene data show CDR1 as WNHNN and CDR2 as SYGVQD (reference sequence). V lost 7 bases, J lost 4 bases, and 7 bases lay in between. The CDR3 DNA reads TGCGCCAGCAAAGGCGGCACCGGGGAGCTGTTTTTT. Translation: CASKGGTGELFF.

This clonotype was counted only a few times. The rearrangement joins TRBV20-1 to TRBJ1-2; no reliable D call. Germline CDR1 is DFQATT and CDR2 is SNEGSKA (reference sequence). CDR3 size: 13 residues. V was cut by 6 bases and J by 4 bases, with 15 bases left in between. As DNA, the CDR3 is TGCAGTGCCCCCTGGGAATCCGTCTATGGCTACACCTTC. Protein sequence: CSAPWESVYGYTF.

The chain is built from TRBV9 and TRBJ2-7; D is perhaps TRBD1 or TRBD2 (5 bases each). Deletions cut 0 bases from V and 3 bases from J, with 13 bases between. Germline V CDR1 and CDR2: SGDLS, YYNGEE. CDR3 length: 15 residues. Here the CDR3 reads CASSVGGELGYEQYF. The CDR3 DNA reads as TGTGCCAGCAGCGTAGGAGGGGAGTTGGGCTACGAGCAGTACTTC.

This clonotype occurred many times. The genes are TRBV14 and TRBJ1-2; tentative D call: TRBD1 (6 bases). This CDR3 is built from 11 residues. Germline-derived CDR1 and CDR2 are SGHDN and FVKESK. V gave up 1 base and J gave up 14 bases, with 11 bases separating them. The chain's CDR3 is CASSQGGPLTF. CDR3 DNA sequence: TGTGCCAGCAGCCAAGGGGGGCCTCTAACCTTC.

This clonotype was counted a few times. V and J are TRBV11-2 and TRBJ1-5; TRBD1 aligns across 10 bases. V was clipped by 5 bases and J by 7 bases; unmatched bases: 8. This CDR3 is 15 amino acids long. Germline CDR1 is SGHAT and CDR2 is FQNNGV. The CDR3 sequence is CASSQPRTGGQPQHF. CDR3 sequence (DNA): TGTGCCAGCAGCCAGCCCCGGACAGGGGGACAGCCCCAGCATTTT.

Concerning this clonotype: The limits of the CDR3 on the DNA are not certain, so only TCRdb's listed CDR3 is given. V gene TRBV25-1 combines with J gene TRBJ1-4; TRBD1, the table's D call, lacks a check against the DNA. Germline V gene data show CDR1 as MGHDK and CDR2 as SYGVNS. Termini included, the CDR3 measures 14 amino acids. This CDR3 is CASSEPRGLKNCFF.

In regard to this clonotype: At one boundary the junction diverges from the germline segment, which might be a read error. The chain links TRBV10-2 to TRBJ2-7; maybe TRBD2 (5 bases). The CDR3 totals 13 residues. Germline loops: CDR1 WSHSY, CDR2 SAAADI. The CDR3 DNA reads as TGTGTCAGCATCAGTCTAGCTGATTCCGAGCAGTACTTC. Residues: CVSISLADSEQYF.

The chain has TRBV15 and TRBJ1-2, with D possibly matching TRBD1 (6 bases). The V end was cut by 3 bases, the J end by 4 bases, with 15 bases between. The CDR3 is 15 residues long. The germline V gene has CDR1 LNHNV and CDR2 YYDKDF (reference sequence). This chain's CDR3 is CATSSDTTGPYGYTF. CDR3 bases: TGTGCCACCAGCAGCGATACGACAGGCCCCTATGGCTACACCTTC.

The rearrangement joins TRBV2 to TRBJ1-5; 8 bases map to TRBD1. The CDR3 covers 14 residues. Germline V gene data show CDR1 as SNHLY and CDR2 as FYNNEI. V was pared by 7 bases and J by 6 bases, with 8 bases of the junction left unmatched. The CDR3 is CASTPDREGQPQHF. CDR3 DNA sequence: TGTGCCAGCACCCCGGACAGGGAAGGTCAGCCCCAGCATTTT.